These T cell receptor beta chains were read from a single sample in a study of T-cell memory formation after mild COVID-19. TCRdb ran MiXCR on the 5' RACE reads and lists one entry per CDR3 protein. The sample has 250,000 to 300,000 distinct CDR3 sequences; about 16% are singletons. Sequenced input: PBMCs or a T cell subset sorted from them (not recorded which). The receptors originated from a man younger than 35 who had mild COVID-19 (a few samples of this study predate the infection). Cell type and time point are not known. Both conserved end residues are part of each CDR3. D genes are given only for firm matches. Clone size is stated in some rows and not others, as once, few, many or a class when expanded.

size,V,J,D,DNA,CDR3
-,TRBV3-1,TRBJ2-7,TRBD2,TGTGCCAGCAGCCCGGGGGGATCCGTTTTCGAGCAGTACTTC,CASSPGGSVFEQYF
-,TRBV12-5,TRBJ1-3,-,TGTGCTAGTGGGCTTCGGGATGGAAACACCATATATTTT,CASGLRDGNTIYF
few,TRBV6-5,TRBJ2-1,-,TGTGCCAGCAGTATGGGGTATGAGCAGTTCTTC,CASSMGYEQFF
few,TRBV6-6,TRBJ2-7,-,TGTGCCAGCAGTTACCCCCAGGGGCGAACTTACGAGCAGTACTTC,CASSYPQGRTYEQYF
-,TRBV11-2,TRBJ1-1,TRBD1,TGTGCCAGCAGCTACGGACAGGGCGCTGAAGCTTTCTTT,CASSYGQGAEAFF
few,TRBV7-8,TRBJ1-1,TRBD1,TGTGCCAGCAGCTTAGGAGGACAGGGGACTGAAGCTTTCTTT,CASSLGGQGTEAFF
few,TRBV5-8,TRBJ1-3,-,TGTGCCAGCAGCTTGACCTCCCGGCTCTCTGGAAACACCATATATTTT,CASSLTSRLSGNTIYF
-,TRBV4-2,TRBJ2-3,-,TGTGCCAGCAGCCCACCATCGCCGGGCGGCACAGATACGCAGTATTTT,CASSPPSPGGTDTQYF
-,TRBV2,TRBJ1-1,-,TGTGCCAGCAGTTCGCCAAATAATCGGGATGAAGCTTTCTTT,CASSSPNNRDEAFF
few,TRBV4-2,TRBJ2-2,TRBD1,TGTGCCAGCAGCCCACAGGGGTCGAACACCGGGGAGCTGTTTTTT,CASSPQGSNTGELFF
-,TRBV6-5,TRBJ1-2,-,TGTGCCAGCAGTTACGATTCCTATGGCTACACCTTC,CASSYDSYGYTF
few,TRBV6-2/TRBV6-3,TRBJ1-1,-,TGTGCCAGCATCGGTTGGGCGGACACTGAAGCTTTCTTT,CASIGWADTEAFF
-,TRBV18,TRBJ2-5,TRBD1,TGTGCCAGCTCACGCGAACAGGGGGCGGGAGAGACCCAGTACTTC,CASSREQGAGETQYF
many,TRBV7-2,TRBJ2-5,TRBD2,TGTGCCAGCAGCTTCGGGACTAGCGTTCAAGAGACCCAGTACTTC,CASSFGTSVQETQYF
few,TRBV30,TRBJ2-7,-,TGTGCCTGGAGGCAAACGGGGGCTATCTACGAGCAGTACTTC,CAWRQTGAIYEQYF
-,TRBV4-3,TRBJ1-5,-,TGCGCCAGCAGCCCCGGGATTGGAGGGCCGTATAGCAATCAGCCCCAGCATTTT,CASSPGIGGPYSNQPQHF
-,TRBV7-6,TRBJ2-2,TRBD1,TGTGCCAGCAGCCCCGGACAGGGCTATACCGGGGAGCTGTTTTTT,CASSPGQGYTGELFF
few,TRBV29-1,TRBJ1-1,TRBD1,TGCAGCGCCACCGGCGGGACAGGGATAGAAGCTTTCTTT,CSATGGTGIEAFF
-,TRBV11-2,TRBJ2-5,TRBD1,TGTGCCAGCAGCTTGACAGGGGCGGAGACCCAGTACTTC,CASSLTGAETQYF
few,TRBV6-2/TRBV6-3,TRBJ2-4,TRBD1,TGTGCCAGCAGTTCCGGGACAGGGAGCATTCAGTACTTC,CASSSGTGSIQYF
many,TRBV9,TRBJ2-1,-,TGTGCCAGCAGCGTAGTGGAGGGGATGGGTGAGCAGTTCTTC,CASSVVEGMGEQFF
-,TRBV10-2,TRBJ2-1,-,TGCGCCAGCAGTGAGTGGGGTGAGCAGTTCTTC,CASSEWGEQFF
few,TRBV24-1,TRBJ2-3,-,TGTGCCACCAGTGATTTCTCGGGGCCATCAGATACGCAGTATTTT,CATSDFSGPSDTQYF
-,TRBV7-6,TRBJ2-6,-,TGTGCCAGCAGCTTATCCCTTGGAGTTTCTGGGGCCAACGTCCTGACTTTC,CASSLSLGVSGANVLTF
few,TRBV7-2,TRBJ1-1,-,TGTGCCAGCAGCTCTACCCGAGCGGAGAGAGCTTTCTTT,CASSSTRAERAFF
few,TRBV3-1,TRBJ1-5,-,TGTGCCAGCAGCCAGTCGGGACCGACCTATAGCAATCAGCCCCAGCATTTT,CASSQSGPTYSNQPQHF
few,TRBV6-2/TRBV6-3,TRBJ2-6,-,TGTGCCAGCAGTAAGGGGGGCCCTGGGGCCAACGTCCTGACTTTC,CASSKGGPGANVLTF
-,TRBV3-1,TRBJ2-7,TRBD2,TGTGCCAGCAGCCGAGGACTAGCGGGGGCCAAAACCTACGAGCAGTACTTC,CASSRGLAGAKTYEQYF
few,TRBV4-3,TRBJ2-1,TRBD1,TGCGCCAGCAGCCACGGAACCGGGACAGGGGGTTACAATGAGCAGTTCTTC,CASSHGTGTGGYNEQFF
-,TRBV7-8,TRBJ2-3,TRBD2,TGTGCCAGCAGCTTAAGCAGCGGGAGAATCGGAGATACGCAGTATTTT,CASSLSSGRIGDTQYF